These 22 T cell receptor beta chains came from one sample sequenced in a study of blood T cell repertoires in COVID-19. Produced via immunoSEQ multiplex PCR; TCRdb's table is partial and in-frame only. This sample has fewer than 55,000 clones, with approximately 70% found just once. Sequenced: peripheral blood. These receptors all stem from a woman in her 70s with acute or convalescent COVID-19.

The J gene is TRBJ2-5, the V gene TRBV18; 9 bases line up with TRBD1. The germline CDR1 and CDR2 sequences are KGHSH and LQKENI. The CDR3 consists of 15 residues. After removal of 3 bases from V and 5 bases from J, the junction contained 7 bases not matched to a gene. Here the CDR3 reads CASSPAGTGYETQYF. CDR3 sequence (DNA): TGTGCCAGCTCACCGGCCGGGACAGGGTACGAGACCCAGTACTTC.

The rearrangement joins TRBV19 to TRBJ2-3; D might be TRBD2 (6 bases). CDR1 LNHDA and CDR2 SQIVND come from the germline V gene (reference sequence). The CDR3 spans 14 residues. Trimming removed 5 bases from V and 4 bases from J, with 13 bases in between. CDR3 loop: CASSSRLDADTQYF. Here the CDR3 DNA reads TGTGCCAGTAGTTCCAGACTAGACGCAGATACGCAGTATTTT.

The chain couples TRBV3-1 (or the pseudogene TRBV3-2) to TRBJ2-3; TRBD2 matches at 8 bases. Looked up from germline, CDR1 is LGHDT and CDR2 is YNNKEL (reference sequence). V dropped 4 bases and J dropped 4; count of bases not matched to a gene: 10. The CDR3 is 16 amino acids. In DNA, the CDR3 is TGTGCCAGCAGCCGGGCGGGGGGACCCCTTGCAGATACGCAGTATTTT. Translating it yields CASSRAGGPLADTQYF.

This chain connects TRBV19 to TRBJ1-1, with D maybe TRBD1 (5 bases). Germline V gene sequence: CDR1 LNHDA, CDR2 SQIVND (reference sequence). The CDR3 is made up of 14 amino acids. V gave up 2 bases and J gave up 5 bases, with 12 bases separating them. This CDR3 is CASSIRGSGTEAFF. The CDR3 bases are TGTGCCAGTAGTATACGGGGGTCGGGAACTGAAGCTTTCTTT.

This rearrangement joins TRBV6-2 or TRBV6-3 to TRBJ2-7; 8 positions agree with TRBD2. With V trimmed by 4 bases and J by 3 bases, 11 bases remained unmatched. This CDR3 contains 16 residues. The germline V gene encodes CDR1 MNHEY and CDR2 SVGEGT. The CDR3 here is CASSSATSGYRYEQYF. The CDR3 coding sequence is TGTGCCAGCAGTTCCGCAACTAGCGGCTATCGCTACGAGCAGTACTTC.

The J gene is TRBJ2-2, the V gene TRBV30; TRBD1 matches 9 bases. The germline gives CDR1 GTSNPN, CDR2 SVGIG (reference sequence). V shed 4 bases and J 7 bases; nucleotides not matched to a gene: 7. CDR3 length equals 14 residues. The CDR3 region is CAWNPGQGFGELFF. For the CDR3, the DNA is TGTGCCTGGAATCCGGGACAGGGTTTCGGGGAGCTGTTTTTT. Filled out from reference TRBV30 and TRBJ2-2, the complete variable domain reads SQTIHQWPATLVQPVGSPLSLECTVEGTSNPNLYWYRQAAGRGLQLLFYSVGIGQISSEVPQNLSASRPQDRQFILSSKKLLLSDSGFYLCAWNPGQGFGELFFGEGSRLTVL.

Comments on this clone: Other DNA variants within this sample encode the same CDR3. V gene TRBV7-9 combines with J gene TRBJ2-6, with D perhaps matching TRBD2 (5 bases). The ends were cut back, 5 bases at V and 1 base at J, with 6 bases in the middle. The length of the CDR3 is 14 residues. The V gene's germline CDR1 is SEHNR and CDR2 FQNEAQ (reference sequence). The CDR3 nucleotides are TGTGCCAGCAGCCCGGGATCTGGGGCCAACGTCCTGACTTTC. Translating it yields CASSPGSGANVLTF.

This sequence joins TRBV11-2 and TRBJ1-5; TRBD1 matches 9 bases. The length of the CDR3 is 14 residues. V was pared by 5 bases and J by 5 bases, with 4 bases of the junction left unmatched. CDR1 and CDR2 (germline): SGHAT, FQNNGV. CDR3 sequence (DNA): TGTGCCAGCAGCCGGACAGGGGTAGATCAGCCCCAGCATTTT. Translated, it gives CASSRTGVDQPQHF.

V gene TRBV28 combines with J gene TRBJ2-7; 12 nucleotides match TRBD2. Germline V gene lookup returns CDR1 MDHEN and CDR2 SYDVKM. Germline trimming cut 6 bases from V and 2 bases from J; bases unmatched to any gene: 2. This CDR3 is 14 amino acids long. Written as DNA, the CDR3 is TGTGCCAGCAGGCGACTAGCGGGGGCCTACGAGCAGTACTTC. Protein product: CASRRLAGAYEQYF.

The CDR3 nucleotides read TGTGCCAGCAGCTTGATGCTTAGCGGGAGGGGTGACGATGAGCAGTTCTTC. Translating gives CASSLMLSGRGDDEQFF. The chain combines TRBV5-6 with TRBJ2-1; TRBD2 matches at 11 bases. The germline gives CDR1 SGHDT, CDR2 YYEEEE. After removal of 1 base from V and 8 bases from J, the junction contained 11 bases not matched to a gene. This CDR3 comprises 17 residues.

V usage is TRBV28 and J usage is TRBJ1-2; a weak D match, TRBD1 (6 bases). Germline V gives CDR1 MDHEN, CDR2 SYDVKM. This CDR3 is built from 14 residues. The V and J ends lost 3 bases and 0 bases respectively, with 8 bases between them. CDR3 DNA sequence: TGTGCCAGCAGTTTTCAGGGGACTAACTATGGCTACACCTTC. Amino acids: CASSFQGTNYGYTF.

As to this clone: One junction end disagrees with the germline gene, perhaps due to a read error. This sequence joins TRBV19 and TRBJ2-7; perhaps TRBD1 as D (6 bases). The germline V gene has CDR1 LNHDA and CDR2 SQIVND (reference sequence). This CDR3 region has 11 residues. The CDR3 reads CASSTSDRLNF. CDR3 coding DNA: TGTGCCAGTAGTACCTCAGACAGGCTAAACTTC.

The chain employs TRBV28 and TRBJ1-2; D is possibly TRBD1 (6 bases). From germline, CDR1 is MDHEN and CDR2 SYDVKM. The CDR3 has 14 residues. V was shortened by 6 bases and J by 4 bases, with 15 bases between the two germline ends. This chain's CDR3 is CASRRTALSYGYTF. Written as DNA, the CDR3 is TGTGCCAGCAGGCGGACAGCCTTATCCTATGGCTACACCTTC.

The V gene is TRBV24-1, the J gene TRBJ2-1, with 8 nucleotides matching TRBD2. This CDR3 comprises 16 residues. V lost 1 base to trimming and J lost 8 bases; unmatched junction nucleotides: 9. Germline V gene lookup returns CDR1 KGHDR and CDR2 SFDVKD. Written as DNA, the CDR3 is TGTGCCACCAGTGATTTCGGCGCGGGGGGAGAGGATGAGCAGTTCTTC. It translates to CATSDFGAGGEDEQFF.

Within the sample, this clone is medium-sized. CDR3 in amino acids: CASSQESDYGYTF. The CDR3 DNA reads TGTGCCAGCAGCCAAGAGTCTGACTATGGCTACACCTTC. The chain uses TRBV3-1 (or the pseudogene TRBV3-2) and TRBJ1-2; D gene uncertain. V was shortened by 0 bases and J by 3 bases, with 5 bases between the two germline ends. Per the germline V gene, CDR1 is LGHDT and CDR2 is YNNKEL (reference sequence). This CDR3 comprises 13 residues.

J is TRBJ1-3 and V is TRBV6-5, with unresolved D. The length of the CDR3 is 15 residues. The germline gives CDR1 MNHEY, CDR2 SVGAGI. V was pared by 2 bases and J by 2 bases, with 10 bases between. CDR3 nucleotide sequence: TGTGCCAGCAGTTACCGACAAGGTGCTGGAAACACCATATATTTT. This translates into CASSYRQGAGNTIYF.

The chain joins TRBV29-1 to TRBJ2-7, with 9 nucleotides matching TRBD1. The CDR3 is made up of 14 amino acids. V lost 4 bases, J lost 7 bases, and 11 bases stayed unmatched. Germline V lookup: CDR1 SQVTM, CDR2 ANQGSEA. CDR3 loop: CSVGGLRDRAEQYF. The CDR3 DNA is TGCAGCGTTGGGGGTCTTCGGGACAGGGCTGAGCAGTACTTC.

The genes are TRBV6-5 and TRBJ1-5; TRBD1 aligns across 11 bases. After removal of 6 bases from V and 4 bases from J, the junction contained 5 bases not matched to a gene. The germline V gene encodes CDR1 MNHEY and CDR2 SVGAGI. CDR3 length equals 15 residues. The CDR3 DNA reads TGTGCCAGCAGACCCGGGGACAGGGGGAATCAGCCCCAGCATTTT. It is translated as CASRPGDRGNQPQHF.

The chain carries TRBV7-9 and TRBJ2-7, with 8 bases matching TRBD1. The V and J ends lost 1 base and 4 bases, in that order; junction bases with no gene match: 3. The CDR3 is 14 amino acids. CDR1 is SEHNR and CDR2 is FQNEAQ in the germline V gene (reference sequence). The CDR3 nucleotides are TGTGCCAGCAGCTTAGACAGGGGGGCGTACGAGCAGTACTTC. Its protein is CASSLDRGAYEQYF. The complete variable domain, with remaining parts taken from reference TRBV7-9 and TRBJ2-7, reads DTGVSQNPRHKITKRGQNVTFRCDPISEHNRLYWYRQTLGQGPEFLTYFQNEAQLEKSRLLSDRFSAERPKGSFSTLEIQRTEQGDSAMYLCASSLDRGAYEQYFGPGTRLTVT.

J is TRBJ2-7 and V is TRBV4-3, with TRBD2 identical over 7 bases. The CDR3 is made up of 14 amino acids. The junction had 3 bases not matched to a gene; V was cut back by 1 base and J by 3 bases. Germline values: CDR1 LGHNA, CDR2 YSLEER. The CDR3 DNA reads as TGCGCCAGCAGCCAAGCACAGCGGGGCTACGAGCAGTACTTC. Translated: CASSQAQRGYEQYF.

V usage is TRBV7-2 and J usage is TRBJ2-3; 7 bases fit TRBD1. CDR1 and CDR2 (germline): SGHTA, FQGNSA. The CDR3 spans 17 residues. V was pared by 5 bases and J by 1 base, with 12 bases of the junction left unmatched. The CDR3 nucleotides read TGTGCCAGCAGCCCCCGGCCATACGACAGGGGCACAGATACGCAGTATTTT. Translation gives CASSPRPYDRGTDTQYF.

Only a few counts were recorded for this clone. The V and J genes are TRBV6-5 and TRBJ1-2, with D perhaps TRBD1 (5 bases). V dropped 8 bases and J dropped 5 bases, with 15 bases sitting between them. The CDR3 consists of 13 residues. CDR1 is MNHEY and CDR2 is SVGAGI in the germline V gene. Here the CDR3 reads CASDLQAGYGYTF. In DNA form, the CDR3 reads TGTGCCAGCGATCTACAGGCGGGGTATGGCTACACCTTC.